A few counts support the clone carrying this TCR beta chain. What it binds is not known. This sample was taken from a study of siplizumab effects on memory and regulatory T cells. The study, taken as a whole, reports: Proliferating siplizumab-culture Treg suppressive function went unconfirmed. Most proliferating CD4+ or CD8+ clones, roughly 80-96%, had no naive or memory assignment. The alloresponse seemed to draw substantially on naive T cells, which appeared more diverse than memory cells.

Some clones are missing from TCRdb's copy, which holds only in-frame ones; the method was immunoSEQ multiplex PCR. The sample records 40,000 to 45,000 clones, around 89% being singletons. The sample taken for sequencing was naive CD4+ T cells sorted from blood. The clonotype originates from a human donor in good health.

The chain's CDR3 is CASSLRSWGYTF. CDR3 coding DNA: TGTGCCAGCAGCCTACGGAGTTGGGGCTACACCTTC. The genes are TRBV11-2 and TRBJ1-2; D gene ambiguous. Germline V lookup: CDR1 SGHAT, CDR2 FQNNGV. Trimming took off 5 bases at V and 8 bases at J, with 12 bases between the two ends. This CDR3 has 12 residues.